A selection of T cell receptor beta chains follows, all from one sample in a study of identical twins. TCRdb independently ran MiXCR on the 5' RACE reads; one entry per CDR3 protein. The sample has 250,000 to 350,000 distinct CDR3 sequences, under 9% seen once; the top ten hold roughly 2.1%. These sequences were also reported in another study, on yellow fever vaccine responses in identical twins.

Source material: memory (CD45RO+) T cells sorted from blood. The receptors stem from a woman aged 18-29 years in good health. CDR3s include the opening cysteine and the closing phenylalanine or tryptophan. A D gene is named only where the DNA matches it firmly. Only some rows state a clone size, as once, few, many or a class for expanded clones.

>.|TRBJ2-1|many|TRBV3-1
CASSLEVDRGEQFF
>.|TRBJ1-2|many|TRBV25-1
CASSDTGRYGYTF
>TRBD1|TRBJ2-5|.|TRBV2
CASSAGTGRETQYF
>TRBD2|TRBJ2-5|few|TRBV7-7
CASSLGLAGVRETQYF
>.|TRBJ2-6|.|TRBV18
CASSPRQGALSGANVLTF
>TRBD1|TRBJ2-5|many|TRBV5-1
CASSYSGTGAGETQYF
>.|TRBJ1-2|many|TRBV5-1
CASSLDGRDTWGYTF
>.|TRBJ2-2|many|TRBV5-1
CASSLPGTSRDGELFF
>.|TRBJ2-3|few|TRBV4-1
CASSQPRDTQYF
>.|TRBJ2-7|.|TRBV28
CATQRYEQYF
>.|TRBJ2-7|.|TRBV12-3/TRBV12-4
CASSLEQGNEQYF
>TRBD1|TRBJ2-1|.|TRBV20-1
CSAMRQGVNEQFF
>.|TRBJ1-2|.|TRBV12-3/TRBV12-4
CASSLVGGPGNYGYTF
>TRBD2|TRBJ2-2|many|TRBV5-1
CASSLNKGTSSSWAGELFF
>.|TRBJ2-7|.|TRBV27
CASRKGVAGTYEQYF
>TRBD1|TRBJ2-3|many|TRBV5-5
CASSLEETGSVRDTQYF
>.|TRBJ2-2|.|TRBV28
CASISSGPGHTGELFF
>.|TRBJ2-5|few|TRBV6-1
CASSDLRDTETQYF
>TRBD1|TRBJ1-2|many|TRBV13
CASSSLDRVEGYTF
>.|TRBJ2-1|.|TRBV12-3/TRBV12-4
CASSLAGVNHEQFF
>TRBD1|TRBJ1-2|.|TRBV20-1
CSASRGRGYTF
>TRBD1|TRBJ1-2|few|TRBV3-1
CASSQRDREWGYTF
>.|TRBJ2-6|.|TRBV28
CASSFMGQGRSGANVLTF
>TRBD1|TRBJ1-6|many|TRBV12-3/TRBV12-4
CASSPRTGFSSPLHF
>.|TRBJ2-1|many|TRBV28
CASSSGLQSRVFF
>.|TRBJ1-3|many|TRBV12-3/TRBV12-4
CASSPGDRPGNTIYF
>TRBD2|TRBJ2-7|few|TRBV7-8
CASSFASGGVLGYEQYF
>.|TRBJ1-1|many|TRBV4-1
CASSQAGGIMNTEAFF
>TRBD2|TRBJ2-3|few|TRBV20-1
CSAMWEGLDTQYF
>TRBD2|TRBJ2-3|.|TRBV7-7
CASSRGGGDTQYF
>.|TRBJ1-3|few|TRBV27
CASSAGTVDSGNTIYF
>.|TRBJ1-2|.|TRBV10-1
CASSEGPDGYTF
>.|TRBJ2-1|.|TRBV3-1
CATSAGTQSYNEQFF
>TRBD1|TRBJ1-2|.|TRBV20-1
CSARDLAGQGARDTF
>TRBD1|TRBJ1-2|many|TRBV12-3/TRBV12-4
CASRPGTGNSYGYTF
>.|TRBJ2-2|many|TRBV6-5
CASTSPGETGELFF
>.|TRBJ2-3|many|TRBV20-1
CSVTVKGYTDTQYF
>.|TRBJ2-5|many|TRBV5-1
CASTIGTGLGETQYF
>.|TRBJ1-5|few|TRBV24-1
CATSDSGPSNQPQHF
>.|TRBJ2-7|.|TRBV2
CASSPRDATYEQYF
>TRBD2|TRBJ2-5|few|TRBV11-2
CASSLVGQPGGRETQYF
>TRBD1|TRBJ1-2|many|TRBV12-3/TRBV12-4
CASRQGQGRRGYGYTF
>TRBD2|TRBJ2-2|many|TRBV12-3/TRBV12-4
CASSRREVALGELFF
>.|TRBJ2-2|.|TRBV3-1
CASSRLGIRGANIGELFF
>TRBD2|TRBJ2-1|.|TRBV10-2
CASSESGLAGGKQFF
>.|TRBJ1-4|many|TRBV5-1
CASSTRGSRYGKLFF
>.|TRBJ2-6|few|TRBV27
CASSRQTSSGANVLTF
>.|TRBJ1-1|few|TRBV15
CATSPLRGSEMNTEAFF
>.|TRBJ1-2|.|TRBV25-1
CASTSSGYYGYTF
>.|TRBJ1-1|medium-sized|TRBV20-1
CSARDLVNTEAFF
>TRBD1|TRBJ1-1|many|TRBV12-3/TRBV12-4
CASSHRGGTEAFF
>TRBD2|TRBJ2-1|few|TRBV9
CASSPGLASMIEQFF
>.|TRBJ2-5|many|TRBV29-1
CSGVGDGETQYF
>TRBD2|TRBJ2-1|few|TRBV4-2
CASSQDGGGRGGNEQFF
>TRBD2|TRBJ2-1|few|TRBV24-1
CATSDTLAGGPGEQFF
>.|TRBJ2-3|few|TRBV24-1
CATSAASSYTQYF
>TRBD2|TRBJ2-1|many|TRBV12-3/TRBV12-4
CASSSRRGGKFF
>TRBD2|TRBJ2-3|.|TRBV3-1
CASRKSGGATDTQYF
>.|TRBJ1-1|few|TRBV20-1
CSARPTEMMNTEAFF
>TRBD2|TRBJ2-1|many|TRBV29-1
CSGSSGSSEQFF